Sequencing of this T cell receptor (beta chain) was carried out in a study of blood T cell repertoires in COVID-19. As for the study in general: Sites across the United States, Italy and Spain contributed samples from acute and convalescent COVID-19. T cells, B-cell-depleted T cells, or PBMCs provided the cDNA or gDNA that served as material.

CDR1 and CDR2 (germline): MGHDK, SYGVNS. V lost 2 bases and J lost 4, with 12 bases in between. The CDR3 spans 15 residues. Authors' analysis steps: The assay estimated nucleated cells by amplifying reference gene primers. This table comes from immunoSEQ multiplex PCR, and its TCRdb copy is limited to in-frame clones, with some not included. V, J and clone size reflect that table, while D and trimming were determined from the DNA. The sample holds 350,000 to 450,000 clones, 85% seen once. This TCR was recovered from a woman between 18 and 29 years old with acute or convalescent COVID-19. The rearrangement uses TRBV25-1 and TRBJ2-1; maybe TRBD2 (6 bases). The sample taken for sequencing was peripheral blood. CDR3 loop: CASSEGGTEYNEQFF. The CDR3, as DNA: TGTGCCAGCAGTGAAGGAGGGACGGAGTACAATGAGCAGTTCTTC.